The present entry profiles one TCR beta chain with its context. No antigen is known for it. These data belong to a study of T-cell memory formation after mild COVID-19. General study points: Some SARS-CoV-2-responding clones were already detected in memory before infection.

With 2 bases removed from V and 2 bases from J, the gap between germline ends came to 12 bases. The CDR3 spans 15 residues. Germline values: CDR1 KGHSH, CDR2 LQKENI. Amplification by 5'RACE using constant-segment primers produced TCR alpha and TCR beta cDNA libraries that carried sample barcodes and UMIs. TCRdb itself ran the 5' RACE reads through MiXCR, one entry per CDR3 protein. This sample has 250,000 or so distinct CDR3 sequences; about a sixth occur once, and the top ten carry about 21%. The source is a young man who had mild COVID-19 (a few samples of this study predate the infection). Cell type and time point are not known. Sample: PBMCs or a T cell subset sorted from them (not recorded which). The chain carries TRBV18 and TRBJ1-1; D gene ambiguous. CDR3 amino acids: CASSPRTDPNTEAFF. The CDR3 nucleotides are TGTGCCAGCTCACCAAGAACGGACCCTAACACTGAAGCTTTCTTT.